The 17 T cell receptor beta chains below all came from one sample that was sequenced in a study of blood T cell repertoires in COVID-19. Sequencing was performed with immunoSEQ multiplex PCR; in TCRdb, only in-frame clones are kept and a portion is missing. The sample carries about 200,000 clones, 70% to 85% recorded once. The sample taken for sequencing was peripheral blood. The receptors stem from a human donor in a cohort sampled during active COVID-19.

This clone was found a few times. The rearrangement uses TRBV19 and TRBJ2-1, with D unresolved. Trimming shortened V by 3 bases and J by 2 bases, and 5 bases separated the two germline ends. This CDR3 has 13 amino acids. Germline loops: CDR1 LNHDA, CDR2 SQIVND (reference sequence). CDR3 nucleotides: TGTGCCAGTAGTATGGCCACCTACAATGAGCAGTTCTTC. Protein: CASSMATYNEQFF.

This clone came up once. In nucleotides, the CDR3 is TGCGCCAGCAGTGAGGGAGCGGGGGGACACTACAATGAGCAGTTCTTC. Translating gives CASSEGAGGHYNEQFF. The chain employs TRBV10-1 and TRBJ2-1; TRBD2 agrees at 9 bases. Germline CDR1 reads WNHNN; CDR2 reads SYGVQD (reference sequence). The V segment lost 2 bases and the J segment 3 bases; nucleotides outside the gene matches: 5. CDR3 length equals 16 residues.

The chain couples TRBV11-2 to TRBJ2-2, with D perhaps matching TRBD2 (5 bases). The V end lost 5 bases, the J end lost 6 bases, and 7 bases lay between the germline ends. CDR1 SGHAT and CDR2 FQNNGV come from the germline V gene. The CDR3 sequence is 12 residues long. The CDR3 DNA sequence: TGTGCCAGCAGCCTAGCAGCCGGGGAGCTGTTTTTT. It yields the protein CASSLAAGELFF.

Only one count was recorded for this clone. V is TRBV4-2 and J is TRBJ2-1; 12 bases line up with TRBD2. This CDR3 region has 21 residues. Unmatched junction bases numbered 14, after V lost 1 base and J lost 1 base. Per the germline V gene, CDR1 is LGHNA and CDR2 is YNFKEQ. The CDR3 region has the DNA TGTGCCAGCAGCCAAGCCTACAGGGGGCGACTAGCGGGAGTGTCCTACAATGAGCAGTTCTTC. Amino acid sequence: CASSQAYRGRLAGVSYNEQFF.

V usage is TRBV7-9 and J usage is TRBJ2-2, with TRBD2 identical over 15 bases. The ends lost 6 bases at V and 7 bases at J; junction bases unmatched: 15. Germline CDR1 reads SEHNR; CDR2 reads FQNEAQ (reference sequence). The CDR3 is made up of 19 amino acids. CDR3 loop: CASRPAGTSGRTGGGELFF. For the CDR3, the DNA is TGTGCCAGCAGACCCGCCGGGACTAGCGGGAGGACCGGGGGCGGGGAGCTGTTTTTT.

The rearrangement uses TRBV5-1 and TRBJ2-5; TRBD1 aligns across 7 bases. Germline CDR1 is SGHRS and CDR2 is YFSETQ. The V gene end was trimmed by 7 bases and the J gene end by 5 bases; junction bases not matched to a gene: 8. The CDR3 extends over 13 amino acids. Here the CDR3 reads CASQGGASETQYF. As DNA, the CDR3 is TGCGCCAGCCAAGGGGGCGCGAGTGAGACCCAGTACTTC.

At least ten counts were recorded for this clone. This rearrangement joins TRBV20-1 to TRBJ2-1; 8 nucleotides match TRBD2. The CDR3 spans 17 residues. CDR1 is DFQATT, CDR2 SNEGSKA, per germline (reference sequence). The J segment lost 5 bases and the V segment lost 3 bases, leaving 15 bases of the junction unmatched. DNA of the CDR3: TGCAGTGCTAGTGACAGGTCCCGGGGCGGGAGGAACAATGAGCAGTTCTTC. This translates into CSASDRSRGGRNNEQFF.

The rearrangement links TRBV19 to TRBJ2-1, with 11 bases matching TRBD2. The CDR3 is 16 residues long. The V gene end was trimmed by 5 bases and the J gene end by 7 bases; junction bases not matched to a gene: 10. Germline V gene sequence: CDR1 LNHDA, CDR2 SQIVND (reference sequence). CDR3 sequence reads: CASSAYLAGGLNEQFF. The CDR3 nucleotides are TGTGCCAGTAGTGCCTACCTAGCGGGAGGTTTAAATGAGCAGTTCTTC.

This chain joins TRBV7-9 and TRBJ2-3; D may be TRBD2 (5 bases). V lost 5 bases to trimming and J lost 6 bases, with 12 bases between them. CDR1 is SEHNR and CDR2 is FQNEAQ in the germline V gene (reference sequence). The CDR3 totals 13 residues. CDR3 bases: TGTGCCAGCAGCCCCCGGACTGAGGATACGCAGTATTTT. Amino acids: CASSPRTEDTQYF.

V and J are TRBV5-1 and TRBJ2-7; no clear D. This CDR3 comprises 14 residues. Looked up from germline, CDR1 is SGHRS and CDR2 is YFSETQ. Between the trimmed V and J ends, which lost 0 bases and 2 bases, there was a span of 9 bases. CDR3 amino acids: CASSLEPGTYEQYF. DNA of the CDR3: TGCGCCAGCAGCTTGGAGCCAGGTACCTACGAGCAGTACTTC.

The chain has TRBV24-1 and TRBJ2-1, with D possibly being TRBD2 (5 bases). From germline, CDR1 is KGHDR and CDR2 SFDVKD. CDR3 length: 15 residues. V was pared by 5 bases and J by 4 bases, with 14 bases between. The CDR3 loop reads CATSVPGGQYNEQFF. CDR3 bases: TGTGCCACCAGTGTACCTGGCGGGCAGTACAATGAGCAGTTCTTC.

J is TRBJ2-5 and V is TRBV3-1 (or the pseudogene TRBV3-2), with TRBD2 matching 7 bases. CDR1 is LGHDT, CDR2 YNNKEL, per germline (reference sequence). This CDR3 comprises 17 residues. The ends lost 3 bases at V and 5 bases at J; junction bases unmatched: 15. This chain's CDR3 is CASSQPGGRGFGETQYF. The CDR3 DNA follows: TGTGCCAGCAGCCAGCCGGGAGGCCGGGGGTTTGGGGAGACCCAGTACTTC.

As DNA, the CDR3 is TGTGCCAGCAGCCCGCAGAACACGGGAGCTGGGGCCAACGTCCTGACTTTC. This translates into CASSPQNTGAGANVLTF. V and J are TRBV13 and TRBJ2-6, with D perhaps matching TRBD2 (6 bases). This CDR3 has 17 residues. V dropped 5 bases and J dropped 2 bases, with 16 bases sitting between them. Germline CDR1 is PRHDT and CDR2 is FYEKMQ (reference sequence). The whole variable domain, remainder taken from reference TRBV13 and TRBJ2-6, is AAGVIQSPRHLIKEKRETATLKCYPIPRHDTVYWYQQGPGQDPQFLISFYEKMQSDKGSIPDRFSAQQFSDYHSELNMSSLELGDSALYFCASSPQNTGAGANVLTFGAGSRLTVL.

The CDR3 DNA reads TGCGCCAGCAAGTTTACAGGGGGCTTGACAGATACGCAGTATTTT. It is translated as CASKFTGGLTDTQYF. The V gene is TRBV5-1, the J gene TRBJ2-3, with 9 bases matching TRBD1. With V trimmed by 6 bases and J by 3 bases, 8 bases remained unmatched. This CDR3 has 15 amino acids. The germline CDR1 and CDR2 sequences are SGHRS and YFSETQ.

The CDR3 reads CASSLLDNRNTEAFF. The DNA of the CDR3 is TGTGCCAGCAGTTTGCTGGACAACAGAAACACTGAAGCTTTCTTT. J is TRBJ1-1 and V is TRBV27, with a tentative D call TRBD1 (5 bases). The CDR3 contains 15 residues. V lost 3 bases, J lost 2 bases, and 13 bases lay in between. CDR1 is MNHEY, CDR2 SMNVEV, per germline (reference sequence).

This clone was recorded a few times. This chain joins TRBV3-1 (or the pseudogene TRBV3-2) and TRBJ2-7; 11 bases agree with TRBD2. The length of the CDR3 is 15 residues. CDR1 is LGHDT, CDR2 YNNKEL, per germline (reference sequence). With V trimmed by 2 bases and J by 3 bases, 3 bases remained unmatched. The CDR3 nucleotides are TGTGCCAGCAGCCAATTTAGCGGGAGGGGCTACGAGCAGTACTTC. Translated, it gives CASSQFSGRGYEQYF.

V usage is TRBV18 and J usage is TRBJ2-7, with 10 bases lining up with TRBD1. The CDR3 has 16 amino acids. V gave up 3 bases and J gave up 3 bases; unmatched junction bases: 8. Germline-derived CDR1 and CDR2 are KGHSH and LQKENI. CDR3 loop: CASSPQGQGGDYEQYF. CDR3 coding DNA: TGTGCCAGCTCACCCCAAGGACAGGGGGGCGACTACGAGCAGTACTTC.